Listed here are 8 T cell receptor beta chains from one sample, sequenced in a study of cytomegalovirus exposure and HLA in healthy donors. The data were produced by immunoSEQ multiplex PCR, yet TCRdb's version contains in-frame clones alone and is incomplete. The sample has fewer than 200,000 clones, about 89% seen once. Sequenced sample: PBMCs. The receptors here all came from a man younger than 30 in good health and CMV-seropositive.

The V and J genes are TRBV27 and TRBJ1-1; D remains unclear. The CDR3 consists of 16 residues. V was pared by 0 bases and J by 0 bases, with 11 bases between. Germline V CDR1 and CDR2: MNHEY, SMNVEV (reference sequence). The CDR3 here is CASSLSSGGMNTEAFF. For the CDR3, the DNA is TGTGCCAGCAGTTTATCTTCGGGAGGAATGAACACTGAAGCTTTCTTT.

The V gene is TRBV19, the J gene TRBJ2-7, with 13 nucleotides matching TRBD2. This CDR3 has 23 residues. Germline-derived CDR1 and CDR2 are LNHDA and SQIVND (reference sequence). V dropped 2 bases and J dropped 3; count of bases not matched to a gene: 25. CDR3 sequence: CASSILPPLGLAGAAPSFYEQYF. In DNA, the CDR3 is TGTGCCAGTAGTATACTCCCCCCCCTCGGACTAGCGGGGGCCGCACCATCATTCTACGAGCAGTACTTC.

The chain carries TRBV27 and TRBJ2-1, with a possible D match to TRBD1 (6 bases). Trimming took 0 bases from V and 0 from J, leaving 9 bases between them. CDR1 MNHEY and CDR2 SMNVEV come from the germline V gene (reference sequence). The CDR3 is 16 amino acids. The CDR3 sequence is CASSLSADSSYNEQFF. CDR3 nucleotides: TGTGCCAGCAGTTTATCTGCGGACAGCTCCTACAATGAGCAGTTCTTC.

CDR3: CASSSGGQTLGDTQYF. DNA for the CDR3: TGTGCCAGCAGCTCCGGAGGACAGACTTTGGGAGATACGCAGTATTTT. The rearrangement links TRBV11-3 to TRBJ2-3, with D possibly TRBD1 on 6 matching bases. CDR3 length: 16 amino acids. The germline V and J ends were trimmed by 4 bases and 5 bases, with 19 bases remaining between them. Germline V lookup: CDR1 SGHNT, CDR2 YENEEA.

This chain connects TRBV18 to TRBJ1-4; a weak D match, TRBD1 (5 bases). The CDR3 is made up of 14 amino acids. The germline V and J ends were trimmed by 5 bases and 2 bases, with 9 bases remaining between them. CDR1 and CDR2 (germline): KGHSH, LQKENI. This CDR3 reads CASSAPGTNEKLFF. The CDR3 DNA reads TGTGCCAGCTCAGCCCCAGGGACTAATGAAAAACTGTTTTTT. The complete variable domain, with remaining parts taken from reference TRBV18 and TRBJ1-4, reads NAGVMQNPRHLVRRRGQEARLRCSPMKGHSHVYWYRQLPEEGLKFMVYLQKENIIDESGMPKERFSAEFPKEGPSILRIQQVVRGDSAAYFCASSAPGTNEKLFFGSGTQLSVL.

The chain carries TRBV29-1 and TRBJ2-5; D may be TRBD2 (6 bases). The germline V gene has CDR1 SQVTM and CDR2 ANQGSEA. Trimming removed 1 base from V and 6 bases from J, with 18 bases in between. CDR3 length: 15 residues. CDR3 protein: CSVEVARGAGKTQYF. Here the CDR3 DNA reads TGCAGCGTTGAAGTAGCTAGGGGCGCGGGAAAGACCCAGTACTTC.

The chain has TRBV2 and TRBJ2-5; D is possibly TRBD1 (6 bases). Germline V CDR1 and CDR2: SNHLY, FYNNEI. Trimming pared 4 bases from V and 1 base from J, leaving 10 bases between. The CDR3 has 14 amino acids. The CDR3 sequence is CASSVSRGQETQYF. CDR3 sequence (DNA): TGTGCCAGCAGTGTGAGCAGGGGCCAAGAGACCCAGTACTTC.

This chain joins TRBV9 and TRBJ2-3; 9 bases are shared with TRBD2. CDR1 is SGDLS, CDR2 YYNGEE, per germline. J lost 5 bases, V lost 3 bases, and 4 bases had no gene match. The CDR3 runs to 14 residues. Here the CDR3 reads CASSASGALDTQYF. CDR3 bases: TGTGCCAGCAGCGCTAGCGGGGCCCTAGATACGCAGTATTTT.